Listed below are T cell receptor beta chains from one sample, sequenced in a study of PD-L1 blockade in urothelial cancer. Clones were sequenced by immunoSEQ multiplex PCR, and TCRdb holds only the in-frame ones, with some missing. The sample carries approximately 100,000 clones, more than 70% recorded once. This material consisted of PBMCs, taken around atezolizumab (anti-PD-L1) treatment. Source of these receptors: a woman older than 75 with urothelial cancer. Both conserved end residues are part of each CDR3. Each record gives: J gene, V gene, CDR3 length, D gene, clone size, CDR3 DNA, CDR3 protein. A D gene is named only where the DNA matches it firmly. The size of a clone is reported for some rows only, either as once, few or many, or as a class for expanded clones.

TRBJ2-7	TRBV15	11	-	-	TGTGCCACCAGCAGTTTAGACGAGCAGTACTTC	CATSSLDEQYF
TRBJ1-2	TRBV9	15	TRBD1	-	TGTGCCAGCAGCGTAGGGCAGGGGGCTGGCTATGGCTACACCTTC	CASSVGQGAGYGYTF
TRBJ2-5	TRBV7-9	16	TRBD2	-	TGTGCCAGCAGCTTAGGTGCGGGAGTTGGGCAAGAGACCCAGTACTTC	CASSLGAGVGQETQYF
TRBJ2-1	TRBV5-8	15	TRBD2	few	TGTGCCAGCAGCTTGTCGCCGCTAGCGGGTGGCGAGCAGTTCTTC	CASSLSPLAGGEQFF
TRBJ2-6	TRBV5-1	16	-	-	TGCGCCAGCAGCTTGGGAGGCAGATCTGGGGCCAACGTCCTGACTTTC	CASSLGGRSGANVLTF
TRBJ2-7	TRBV25-1	13	-	-	TGTGCCAGCAGGGAGCCCCTTTCCTACGAGCAGTACTTC	CASREPLSYEQYF
TRBJ1-1	TRBV28	14	TRBD1	-	TGTGCCAGCAGTCCCACACAGGGGGACACTGAAGCTTTCTTT	CASSPTQGDTEAFF
TRBJ2-5	TRBV4-2	15	TRBD1	-	TGTGCCAGCAGCCAAGGGGACAGGGGTCAAGAGACCCAGTACTTC	CASSQGDRGQETQYF
TRBJ1-1	TRBV6-1	11	-	few	TGTGCCAGCAGCGCCGGGACAACGACTTTCTTT	CASSAGTTTFF
TRBJ2-2	TRBV7-9	13	-	-	TGTGCCAGCAGCTTAGAGGGGACCGGGGAGCTGTTTTTT	CASSLEGTGELFF
TRBJ1-6	TRBV5-1	14	-	-	TGCGCCAGCAGTGGGGGGAATGATAATTCACCCCTCCACTTT	CASSGGNDNSPLHF
TRBJ2-1	TRBV9	15	TRBD2	-	TGTGCCAGCAGCGTAGCGGGAGGGACCTACAATGAGCAGTTCTTC	CASSVAGGTYNEQFF
TRBJ2-2	TRBV15	13	-	-	TGTGCCACCAGCAGGGGGCAGAGCCGGGAGCTGTTTTTT	CATSRGQSRELFF
TRBJ2-7	TRBV19	16	TRBD2	-	TGTGCCAGTAGTATCGCGGGGGTAGTGGCCGCCTACGAGCAGTACTTC	CASSIAGVVAAYEQYF
TRBJ1-1	TRBV10-1	14	-	-	TGCGCCAGCGCGGTTGGGGGGATGAACACTGAAGCTTTCTTT	CASAVGGMNTEAFF
TRBJ2-7	TRBV2	14	-	-	TGTGCCAGCAGAGTACAGGCGAGCTCCTACGAGCAGTACTTC	CASRVQASSYEQYF
TRBJ2-3	TRBV4-2	18	TRBD2	-	TGTGCCAGCAGCCAAGCCCCGATAGCGGGAGGAAGGGGAGATACGCAGTATTTT	CASSQAPIAGGRGDTQYF
TRBJ2-7	TRBV6-5	13	-	-	TGTGCCAGCAGTTACTCCCAGCGAAACGAGCAGTACTTC	CASSYSQRNEQYF
TRBJ2-1	TRBV19	14	TRBD2	-	TGTGCCAGTAGTTCCCGACTAGCTTGGGATGAGCAGTTCTTC	CASSSRLAWDEQFF
TRBJ1-2	TRBV5-7	14	-	-	TGTGCCAGCAGCTTGGGACAGCGTAACTATGGCTACACCTTC	CASSLGQRNYGYTF
TRBJ2-6	TRBV5-4	16	-	-	TGTGCCAGCAGCCTTGGCCGGGGGGCAGGGGCCAACGTCCTGACTTTC	CASSLGRGAGANVLTF
TRBJ2-2	TRBV30	13	-	-	TGTGCCTGGGACACTTCGAACACCGGGGAGCTGTTTTTT	CAWDTSNTGELFF
TRBJ2-6	TRBV5-1	18	TRBD2	once	TGCGCCAGCAGCCTATTAGCGGGAGGTGGGACGGGGGCCAACGTCCTGACTTTC	CASSLLAGGGTGANVLTF
TRBJ2-1	TRBV14	13	-	-	TGTGCCAGCAGCCAAGATCTGTCCAATGAGCAGTTCTTC	CASSQDLSNEQFF
TRBJ1-5	TRBV28	12	-	-	TGTGCCAGCAGTTTGGGAGGTCAGCCCCAGCATTTT	CASSLGGQPQHF
TRBJ1-1	TRBV19	14	-	-	TGTGCCAGTAGCAGCAACAGGAGGAACACTGAAGCTTTCTTT	CASSSNRRNTEAFF
TRBJ1-5	TRBV15	17	-	-	TGTGCCACCAGCAGAGATCGGTTGGGAGGGGGGAGTCAGCCCCAGCATTTT	CATSRDRLGGGSQPQHF
TRBJ1-4	TRBV6-1	13	-	-	TGTGCCAGCATGAGGTTATTCGGTGAAAAACTGTTTTTT	CASMRLFGEKLFF
TRBJ2-4	TRBV28	14	TRBD1	-	TGTGCCAGCAGGCGACAGGGGGCGGGAAACATTCAGTACTTC	CASRRQGAGNIQYF
TRBJ2-2	TRBV6-5	13	-	-	TGTGCCAGCAGTCCAACACAGACCGGGGAGCTGTTTTTT	CASSPTQTGELFF
TRBJ2-1	TRBV19	14	TRBD1	once	TGTGCCAGTTCCAGGGACAGGGGGGGCAATGAGCAGTTCTTC	CASSRDRGGNEQFF
TRBJ2-3	TRBV9	18	-	-	TGTGCCAGCAGCGTCTCGGCCCGGGCTAGCCCCAGGTCGGATACGCAGTATTTT	CASSVSARASPRSDTQYF
TRBJ2-7	TRBV5-4	17	TRBD2	-	TGTGCCAGCAGCTTGGGGGCTAGCGGGATCTTTACCCACGAGCAGTACTTC	CASSLGASGIFTHEQYF
TRBJ1-1	TRBV5-6	14	TRBD1	-	TGTGCCAGCAGCCCAACAGGGGTGAACACTGAAGCTTTCTTT	CASSPTGVNTEAFF
TRBJ1-5	TRBV28	13	-	-	TGTGCCAGCACCTGGGAGGGGAATCAGCCCCAGCATTTT	CASTWEGNQPQHF
TRBJ2-3	TRBV5-1	14	-	-	TGCGCCAGCAGTCCTATAGCTAGCACAGATACGCAGTATTTT	CASSPIASTDTQYF
TRBJ2-7	TRBV10-1	12	-	-	TGCGCCAGCAGTGAAGTTGGCGGCGAGCAGTACTTC	CASSEVGGEQYF
TRBJ2-7	TRBV10-2	13	TRBD2	-	TGCGCCAGCAGACCCAGCGGGAGGAGTGAGCAGTACTTC	CASRPSGRSEQYF
TRBJ2-1	TRBV9	16	TRBD1	-	TGTGCCAGCAGCGGAAGCGGGACAGGGTTACCGAATGAGCAGTTCTTC	CASSGSGTGLPNEQFF
TRBJ1-2	TRBV10-1	15	-	-	TGCGCCAGCAGTGAGTCCGAGGCGAGCGTTGGTGGCTACACCTTC	CASSESEASVGGYTF
TRBJ1-5	TRBV30	14	-	-	TGTGCCCTTTCCGCAGGCCGGGAAAATCAGCCCCAGCATTTT	CALSAGRENQPQHF
TRBJ2-4	TRBV2	12	-	-	TGTGCCAACCGACTAGAGGTGAACATTCAGTACTTC	CANRLEVNIQYF
TRBJ2-7	TRBV28	16	TRBD2	-	TGTGCCAGCAGTCCCAGGGGGAGCGGGAGGAGCTACGAGCAGTACTTC	CASSPRGSGRSYEQYF
TRBJ1-1	TRBV14	17	-	-	TGTGCCAGCAGCCAAGATAGGGGGGGCAGGGTGAACACTGAAGCTTTCTTT	CASSQDRGGRVNTEAFF
TRBJ1-1	TRBV16	17	-	-	TGTGCCAGCAGCCGACAACAGGGAGTTGGTGAGAACACTGAAGCTTTCTTT	CASSRQQGVGENTEAFF
TRBJ2-3	TRBV5-1	15	-	-	TGCGCCAGCAGCTTACGCTTCCAGGGCACAGATACGCAGTATTTT	CASSLRFQGTDTQYF
TRBJ2-2	TRBV7-3	15	TRBD1	-	TGTGCCAGCAGCTTAAGAGGGACAGGGGGCGGGGAGCTGTTTTTT	CASSLRGTGGGELFF
TRBJ1-5	TRBV28	14	-	-	TGTGCCAGCAGTTTATTGGGAGGGGATCAGCCCCAGCATTTT	CASSLLGGDQPQHF
TRBJ2-5	TRBV6-5	11	-	-	TGTGCCAGCAGTCCAGGAGAGACCCAGTACTTC	CASSPGETQYF
TRBJ2-7	TRBV29-1	12	-	-	TGCAGCGCCTCGGAAGGGGACTACGAGCAGTACTTC	CSASEGDYEQYF
TRBJ2-1	TRBV28	13	TRBD1	-	TGTGCCGTACGGGGACAGCCCAACAATGAGCAGTTCTTC	CAVRGQPNNEQFF
TRBJ2-1	TRBV27	15	-	-	TGTGCCAGCAGTCCTACAAGACTGGGCTACAATGAGCAGTTCTTC	CASSPTRLGYNEQFF
TRBJ1-2	TRBV28	13	-	-	TGTGCCAGCAGTTTGGGCATAAACTATGGCTACACCTTC	CASSLGINYGYTF
TRBJ2-7	TRBV21-1	17	-	-	TGTGCCAGCAGGAAAGGCCCCGGGACAGGGCCCTTCTACGAGCAGTACTTC	CASRKGPGTGPFYEQYF
TRBJ2-1	TRBV9	15	TRBD2	-	TGTGCCAGCAGCGTAGAGAGCGGGACTTACAATGAGCAGTTCTTC	CASSVESGTYNEQFF